This entry features one TCR beta chain sequence. Its antigen remains unidentified. All donors participated as healthy donors of bone marrow. This CDR3 comprises 12 residues. Germline V gene lookup returns CDR1 SGHDN and CDR2 FVKESK. The V gene lost 3 bases and the J gene lost 5 bases, with 7 bases spanning the gap. Amplification used 60 Vbeta primers and 13 Jbeta primers. TCRdb's table, derived via immunoSEQ multiplex PCR, lists solely in-frame clones and lacks some. The sample table sets out around 45,000 clones. The data originate from a study of cytomegalovirus exposure and HLA in healthy donors. Study observations and caveats: Sequencing depth across donors, presence/absence analyses assumed, was roughly uniform. Most TCRs appeared rarely, but some public TCRs recurred in many donors. Researchers reported in a later analysis that a missense DCLRE1C variant was tied to TCR beta V- and J-gene trimming.

The sample was PBMCs. The chain is built from TRBV14 and TRBJ2-5; D remains unclear. This sequence originates from a woman aged 25 to 39 in good health and CMV-seronegative. CDR3 region: CASSHYRETQYF. The CDR3 nucleotides are TGTGCCAGCAGCCACTATCGGGAGACCCAGTACTTC.